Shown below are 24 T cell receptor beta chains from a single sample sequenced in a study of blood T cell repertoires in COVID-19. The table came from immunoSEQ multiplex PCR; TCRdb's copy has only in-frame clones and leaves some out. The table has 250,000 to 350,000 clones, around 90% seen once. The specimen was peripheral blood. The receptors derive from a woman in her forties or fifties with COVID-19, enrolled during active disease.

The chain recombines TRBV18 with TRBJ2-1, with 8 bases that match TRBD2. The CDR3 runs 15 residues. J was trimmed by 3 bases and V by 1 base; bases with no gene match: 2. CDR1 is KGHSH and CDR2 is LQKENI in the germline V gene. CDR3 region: CASSPRRGDYNEQFF. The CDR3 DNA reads TGTGCCAGCTCACCACGGCGGGGGGACTACAATGAGCAGTTCTTC.

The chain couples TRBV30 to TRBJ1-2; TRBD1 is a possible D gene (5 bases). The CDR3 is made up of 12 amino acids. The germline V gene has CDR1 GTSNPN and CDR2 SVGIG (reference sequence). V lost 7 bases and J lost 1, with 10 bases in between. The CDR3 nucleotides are TGTGCCTACCCGGACAATAACTATGGCTACACCTTC. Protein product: CAYPDNNYGYTF. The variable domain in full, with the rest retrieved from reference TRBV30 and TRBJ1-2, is SQTIHQWPATLVQPVGSPLSLECTVEGTSNPNLYWYRQAAGRGLQLLFYSVGIGQISSEVPQNLSASRPQDRQFILSSKKLLLSDSGFYLCAYPDNNYGYTFGSGTRLTVV.

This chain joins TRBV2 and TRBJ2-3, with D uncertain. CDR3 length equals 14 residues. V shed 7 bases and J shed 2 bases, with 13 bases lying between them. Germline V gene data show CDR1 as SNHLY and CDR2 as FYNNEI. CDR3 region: CASKKELITDTQYF. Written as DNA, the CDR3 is TGTGCCAGCAAGAAAGAACTGATCACAGATACGCAGTATTTT.

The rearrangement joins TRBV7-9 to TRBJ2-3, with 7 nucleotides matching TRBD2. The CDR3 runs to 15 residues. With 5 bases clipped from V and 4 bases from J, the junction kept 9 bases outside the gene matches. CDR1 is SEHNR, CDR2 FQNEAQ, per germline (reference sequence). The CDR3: CASSLVGGRPDTQYF. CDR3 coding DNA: TGTGCCAGCAGCCTGGTGGGAGGGCGACCAGATACGCAGTATTTT.

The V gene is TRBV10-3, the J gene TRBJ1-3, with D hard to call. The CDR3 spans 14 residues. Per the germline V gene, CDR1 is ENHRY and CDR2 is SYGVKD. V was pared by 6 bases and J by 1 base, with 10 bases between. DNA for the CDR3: TGTGCCATCAGGGGAGTAGTATCTGGAAACACCATATATTTT. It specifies CAIRGVVSGNTIYF.

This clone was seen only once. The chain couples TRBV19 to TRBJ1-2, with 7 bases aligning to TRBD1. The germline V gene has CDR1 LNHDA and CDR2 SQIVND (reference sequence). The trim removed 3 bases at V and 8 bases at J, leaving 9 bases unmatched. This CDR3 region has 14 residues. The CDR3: CASSILETGMGYTF. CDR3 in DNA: TGTGCCAGTAGTATTCTGGAGACAGGGATGGGCTACACCTTC.

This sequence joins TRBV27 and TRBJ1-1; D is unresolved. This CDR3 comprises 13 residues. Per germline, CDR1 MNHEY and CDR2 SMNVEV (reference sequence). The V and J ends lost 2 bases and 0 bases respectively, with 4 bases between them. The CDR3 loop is CASSLIMNTEAFF. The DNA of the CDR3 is TGTGCCAGCAGTTTAATCATGAACACTGAAGCTTTCTTT.

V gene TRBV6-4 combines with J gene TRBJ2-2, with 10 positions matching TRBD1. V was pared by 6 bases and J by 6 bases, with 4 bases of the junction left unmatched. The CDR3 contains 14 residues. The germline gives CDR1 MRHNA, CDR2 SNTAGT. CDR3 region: CASRPDRGSGELFF. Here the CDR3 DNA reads TGTGCCAGCAGGCCGGACAGGGGGTCCGGGGAGCTGTTTTTT.

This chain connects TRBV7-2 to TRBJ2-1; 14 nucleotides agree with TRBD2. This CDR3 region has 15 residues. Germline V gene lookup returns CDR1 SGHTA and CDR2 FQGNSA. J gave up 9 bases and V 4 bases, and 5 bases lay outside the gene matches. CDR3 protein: CASSSPGLAGVEQFF. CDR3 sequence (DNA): TGTGCCAGCAGCTCCCCGGGACTAGCGGGAGTTGAGCAGTTCTTC.

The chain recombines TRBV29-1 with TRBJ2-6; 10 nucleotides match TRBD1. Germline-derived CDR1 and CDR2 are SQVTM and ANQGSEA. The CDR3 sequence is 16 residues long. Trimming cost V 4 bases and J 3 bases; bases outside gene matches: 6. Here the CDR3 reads CSVVLTGGFGANVLTF. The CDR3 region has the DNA TGCAGCGTTGTCCTGACAGGGGGCTTTGGGGCCAACGTCCTGACTTTC.

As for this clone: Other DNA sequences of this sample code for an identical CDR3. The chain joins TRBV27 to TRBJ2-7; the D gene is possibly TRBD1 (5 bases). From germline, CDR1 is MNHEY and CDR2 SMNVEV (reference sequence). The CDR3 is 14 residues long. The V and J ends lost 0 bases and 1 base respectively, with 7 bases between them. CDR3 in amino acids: CASSLSTGSYEQYF. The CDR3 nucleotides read TGTGCCAGCAGTTTATCCACAGGTTCCTACGAGCAGTACTTC.

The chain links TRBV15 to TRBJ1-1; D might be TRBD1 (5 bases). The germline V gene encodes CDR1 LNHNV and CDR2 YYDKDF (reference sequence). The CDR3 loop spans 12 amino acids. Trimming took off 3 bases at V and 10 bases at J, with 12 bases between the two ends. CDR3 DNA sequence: TGTGCCACCAGCAGTCCGACAGCTGGAGCTTTCTTT. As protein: CATSSPTAGAFF.

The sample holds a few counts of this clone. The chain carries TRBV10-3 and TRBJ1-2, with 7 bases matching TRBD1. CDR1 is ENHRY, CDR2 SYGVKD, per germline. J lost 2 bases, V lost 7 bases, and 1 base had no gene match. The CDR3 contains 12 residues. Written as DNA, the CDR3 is TGTGCCATCAAGGACAGGAACTATGGCTACACCTTC. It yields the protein CAIKDRNYGYTF.

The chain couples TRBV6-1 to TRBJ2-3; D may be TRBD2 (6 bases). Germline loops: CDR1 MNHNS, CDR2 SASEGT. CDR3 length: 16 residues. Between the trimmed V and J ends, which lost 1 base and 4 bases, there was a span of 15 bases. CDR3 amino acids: CASSEGSAGGADTQYF. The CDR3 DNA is TGTGCCAGCAGTGAAGGGTCCGCAGGAGGGGCAGATACGCAGTATTTT.

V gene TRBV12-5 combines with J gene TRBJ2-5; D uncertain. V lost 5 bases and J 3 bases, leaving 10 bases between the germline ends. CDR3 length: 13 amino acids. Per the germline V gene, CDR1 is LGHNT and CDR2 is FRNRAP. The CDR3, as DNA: TGTGCTAGTGGTCCTAGTGTAAAAGAGACCCAGTACTTC. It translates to CASGPSVKETQYF.

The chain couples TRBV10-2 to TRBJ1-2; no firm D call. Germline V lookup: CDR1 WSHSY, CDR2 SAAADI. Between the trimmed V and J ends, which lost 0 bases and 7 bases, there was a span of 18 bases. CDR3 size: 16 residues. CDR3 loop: CASSESPRKQQSGYTF. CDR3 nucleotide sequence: TGCGCCAGCAGTGAGTCGCCCAGGAAGCAACAGAGTGGCTACACCTTC.

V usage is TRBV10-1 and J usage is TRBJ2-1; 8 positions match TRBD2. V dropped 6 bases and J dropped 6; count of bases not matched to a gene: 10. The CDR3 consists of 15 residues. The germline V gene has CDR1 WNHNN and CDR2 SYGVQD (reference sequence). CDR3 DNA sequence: TGCGCCAGCAGCCCCAGCGGGAGTACTTTCAATGAGCAGTTCTTC. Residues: CASSPSGSTFNEQFF.

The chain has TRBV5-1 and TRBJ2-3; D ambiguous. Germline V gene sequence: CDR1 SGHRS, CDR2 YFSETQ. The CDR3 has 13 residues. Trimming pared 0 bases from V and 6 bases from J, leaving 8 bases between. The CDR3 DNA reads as TGCGCCAGCAGCTTGGAAGCTTCGGATACGCAGTATTTT. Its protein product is CASSLEASDTQYF. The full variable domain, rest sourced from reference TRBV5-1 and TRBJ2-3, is KAGVTQTPRYLIKTRGQQVTLSCSPISGHRSVSWYQQTPGQGLQFLFEYFSETQRNKGNFPGRFSGRQFSNSRSEMNVSTLELGDSALYLCASSLEASDTQYFGPGTRLTVL.

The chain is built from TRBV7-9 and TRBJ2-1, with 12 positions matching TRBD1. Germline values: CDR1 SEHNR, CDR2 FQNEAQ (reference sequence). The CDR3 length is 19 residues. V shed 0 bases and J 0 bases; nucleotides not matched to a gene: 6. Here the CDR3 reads CASSLAAGTGGISYNEQFF. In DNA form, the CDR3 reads TGTGCCAGCAGCTTAGCGGCGGGGACAGGGGGCATCTCCTACAATGAGCAGTTCTTC.

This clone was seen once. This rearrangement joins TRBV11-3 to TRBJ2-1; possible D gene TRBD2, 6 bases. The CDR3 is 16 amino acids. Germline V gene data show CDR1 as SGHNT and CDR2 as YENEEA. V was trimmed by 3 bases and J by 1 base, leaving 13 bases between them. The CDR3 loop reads CASSFALARSYNEQFF. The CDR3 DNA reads TGTGCCAGCAGCTTCGCTCTAGCGAGGTCCTACAATGAGCAGTTCTTC.

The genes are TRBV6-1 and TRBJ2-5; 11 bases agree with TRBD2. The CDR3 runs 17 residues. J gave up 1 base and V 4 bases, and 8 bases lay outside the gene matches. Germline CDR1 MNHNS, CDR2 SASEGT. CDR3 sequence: CASSVPLAGGVQETQYF. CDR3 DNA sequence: TGTGCCAGCAGTGTACCCCTAGCGGGAGGCGTCCAAGAGACCCAGTACTTC.

CDR3 amino acids: CAWSPVLNSPLHF. The CDR3 DNA follows: TGTGCCTGGAGTCCGGTTTTAAATTCACCCCTCCACTTT. The chain uses TRBV30 and TRBJ1-6, with no clear D. Germline loops: CDR1 GTSNPN, CDR2 SVGIG (reference sequence). The CDR3 is 13 amino acids. Deletions cut 2 bases from V and 7 bases from J, with 9 bases between.

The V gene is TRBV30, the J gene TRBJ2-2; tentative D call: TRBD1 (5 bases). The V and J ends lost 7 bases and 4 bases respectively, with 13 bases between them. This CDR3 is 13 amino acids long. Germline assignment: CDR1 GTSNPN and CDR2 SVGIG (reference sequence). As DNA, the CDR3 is TGTGCCTACTCAGGGTTCGGCACCGGGGAGCTGTTTTTT. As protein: CAYSGFGTGELFF.

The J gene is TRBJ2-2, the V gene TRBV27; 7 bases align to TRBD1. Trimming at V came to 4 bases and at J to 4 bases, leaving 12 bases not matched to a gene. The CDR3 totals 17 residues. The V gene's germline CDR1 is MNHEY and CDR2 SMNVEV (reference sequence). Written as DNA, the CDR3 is TGTGCCAGCAGTTCCTCAGTGACAGGGATTCCCACCGGGGAGCTGTTTTTT. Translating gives CASSSSVTGIPTGELFF.